In its sample, the clone carrying this T cell receptor (beta chain) was seen a few times. Its antigen is still unknown. The sample belongs to a study of T-cell memory formation after mild COVID-19. The 5'RACE method, run with constant-segment primers, produced TCR alpha and TCR beta cDNA libraries (carrying sample barcodes and UMIs). Via MiXCR, TCRdb re-called the 5' RACE reads, giving one row per CDR3 protein. Of roughly 240,000 distinct CDR3 sequences listed, over 15% are singletons. Study-wide points: Chiefly within CM and EM were the contracting CD4+ clones; CD8+ ones were within EMRA.

The ends were cut back, 3 bases at V and 4 bases at J, with 17 bases in the middle. The V gene's germline CDR1 is SGHNT and CDR2 YYREEE (reference sequence). This CDR3 has 15 residues. The sequencing sample was made of PBMCs or a T cell subset sorted from them (not recorded which). This chain connects TRBV5-4 to TRBJ2-7; possibly TRBD2 for D (6 bases). The source of this sequence is an adult woman who had mild COVID-19 (a few samples of this study predate the infection). Cell type and time point are not known. CDR3 region: CASSSGGAGSYEQYF. The CDR3 nucleotides are TGTGCCAGCAGCTCAGGAGGGGCAGGGAGTTACGAGCAGTACTTC.